This T cell receptor (beta chain) was observed in a study of human T cells and chemical hapten exposure. Study summary: Alopecia areata, totalis or universalis affected patients who were mostly female.

One entry per CDR3 protein results from TCRdb running MiXCR on the RACE reads. The table lists roughly 180,000 distinct CDR3 sequences, roughly 15% of them singletons. Study-wide results and limits: No alteration of TCRs above 1 in 1000 frequency was seen with DPC sensitization.

To note about this clonotype: Its specificity is unknown.

As for time point: patch test 1, 2 weeks after DPC sensitization. Described treatment: therapeutic diphenylcyclopropenone sensitization with weekly scalp DPC. Germline assignment: CDR1 SNHLY and CDR2 FYNNEI. The ends lost 3 bases at V and 2 bases at J; junction bases unmatched: 12. The CDR3 runs to 17 residues. This clonotype was obtained from a woman aged 25 to 39 with alopecia areata. Some clones in this sample may be carry-over from other donors' samples. The V gene is TRBV2, the J gene TRBJ2-7; 8 bases line up with TRBD2. Specimen: whole blood, collected in connection with sensitization to the hapten diphenylcyclopropenone (DPC). The CDR3 spells CASSDESLAGGTYEQYF. The CDR3 nucleotides are TGTGCCAGCAGTGATGAGTCCCTGGCGGGAGGAACCTACGAGCAGTACTTC.